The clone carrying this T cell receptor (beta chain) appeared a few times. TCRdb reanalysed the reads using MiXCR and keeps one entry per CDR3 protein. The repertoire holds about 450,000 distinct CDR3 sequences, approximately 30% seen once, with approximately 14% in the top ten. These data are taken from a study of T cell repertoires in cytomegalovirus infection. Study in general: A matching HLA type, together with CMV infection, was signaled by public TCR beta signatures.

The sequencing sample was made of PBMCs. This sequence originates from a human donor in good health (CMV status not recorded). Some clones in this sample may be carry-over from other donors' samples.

CDR3 in DNA: TGTGCCAGCAGTCCCGAGGGATTAGCTAACTATGGCTACACCTTC. This gives the protein CASSPEGLANYGYTF. V gene TRBV27 combines with J gene TRBJ1-2; D remains unclear. Germline V gives CDR1 MNHEY, CDR2 SMNVEV (reference sequence). The V and J ends lost 5 bases and 0 bases respectively, with 13 bases between them. The CDR3 has 15 residues.